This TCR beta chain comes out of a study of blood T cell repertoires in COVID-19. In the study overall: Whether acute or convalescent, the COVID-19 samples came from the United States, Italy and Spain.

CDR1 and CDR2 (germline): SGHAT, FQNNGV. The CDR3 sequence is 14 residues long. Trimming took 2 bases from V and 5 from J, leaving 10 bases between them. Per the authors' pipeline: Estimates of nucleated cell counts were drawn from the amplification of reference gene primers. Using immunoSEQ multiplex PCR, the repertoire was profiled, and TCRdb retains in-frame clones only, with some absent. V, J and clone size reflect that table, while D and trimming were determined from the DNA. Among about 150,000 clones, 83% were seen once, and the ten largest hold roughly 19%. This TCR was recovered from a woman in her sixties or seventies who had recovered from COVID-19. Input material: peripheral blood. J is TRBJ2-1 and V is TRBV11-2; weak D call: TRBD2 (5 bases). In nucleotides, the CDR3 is TGTGCCAGCAGCTTATATCGGCGGGACAATGAGCAGTTCTTC. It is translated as CASSLYRRDNEQFF.